The TCR beta chain under discussion was sequenced for a study of glioma-infiltrating T cells after dendritic cell vaccination. Study findings and constraints: Estimated pretreatment TIL content predicted outcome after dendritic cell vaccination.

This CDR3 contains 17 residues. V shed 2 bases, J shed 3 bases, and the junction held 7 bases outside the gene matches. The V gene's germline CDR1 is SGHTA and CDR2 FQGTGA. Described time point: after dendritic cell vaccination, including at tumor progression/relapse. Data came from immunoSEQ multiplex PCR; TCRdb stores just in-frame clones and leaves some out. The table includes tens of thousands of clones, around nine tenths detected once. Only one count was recorded for this clone. What it binds is not known. The source material was blood, sampled after dendritic cell vaccination. The chain links TRBV7-3 to TRBJ1-1, with 12 nucleotides matching TRBD1. This clonotype was sampled from a human donor with glioblastoma. The CDR3 here is CASSLSPGQGADTEAFF. The CDR3 DNA follows: TGTGCCAGCAGCTTATCCCCGGGACAGGGGGCCGACACTGAAGCTTTCTTT.